The sequence of this T cell receptor beta chain was determined in a study of metastatic and nonmetastatic thyroid tumors. Before thyroid surgery, none of the patients had received any treatment. The CDR3 has 11 residues. V lost 5 bases to trimming and J lost 7 bases, with 6 bases between them. The germline V gene encodes CDR1 MNHNS and CDR2 SASEGT. This clone has a count of ten or more. TCRdb recomputed clones from the PCR reads via MiXCR. The sample includes about 85,000 clones, 8% to 9.5% seen only once; the top ten take approximately 10%. This receptor was obtained from a female donor with papillary thyroid cancer or a benign thyroid nodule (not recorded which). Some clones in this sample may be carry-over from other donors' samples. This rearrangement joins TRBV6-1 to TRBJ2-1; TRBD1 might be the D (5 bases). The sequencing input was blood. CDR3 in amino acids: CASSQGNEQFF. The CDR3 DNA follows: TGTGCCAGCAGTCAGGGTAATGAGCAGTTCTTC.